The 15 T cell receptor beta chains listed next were all sequenced from one sample in a study of blood T cell repertoires in COVID-19. Method: immunoSEQ multiplex PCR; TCRdb's copy keeps in-frame clones and lacks some. The sample holds some 250,000 clones, more than 75% seen once. The material sequenced was peripheral blood. All receptors derive from a woman in her seventies with active or convalescent COVID-19.

J is TRBJ2-1 and V is TRBV6-2 or TRBV6-3; the D is unclear. Germline V gene data show CDR1 as MNHEY and CDR2 as SVGEGT. V gave up 2 bases and J gave up 9 bases, with 14 bases separating them. The CDR3 runs to 14 residues. The CDR3 DNA is TGTGCCAGCAGTTACACCCCGGTGACTGGTGAGCAGTTCTTC. Its translation: CASSYTPVTGEQFF.

The rearrangement uses TRBV4-2 and TRBJ1-4; 7 nucleotides line up with TRBD1. Per germline, CDR1 LGHNA and CDR2 YNFKEQ. The CDR3 has 16 amino acids. V was pared by 6 bases and J by 5 bases, with 12 bases of the junction left unmatched. The CDR3 sequence: CASSYAWDRLNEKLFF. Written as DNA, the CDR3 is TGTGCCAGCAGTTACGCTTGGGACAGACTAAATGAAAAACTGTTTTTT.

In regard to this clone: Other nucleotide sequences from this sample produce the same CDR3. The chain has TRBV4-3 and TRBJ1-5; a possible D gene is TRBD1 (6 bases). Germline assignment: CDR1 LGHNA and CDR2 YSLEER. V lost 0 bases, J lost 4 bases, and 7 bases lay in between. This CDR3 has 14 residues. The DNA of the CDR3 is TGCGCCAGCAGCCAAGACAGGGGAAATCAGCCCCAGCATTTT. This gives the protein CASSQDRGNQPQHF.

The chain's CDR3 is CASSLDYYEQYF. CDR3 DNA: TGTGCCAGCAGCTTGGATTACTACGAGCAGTACTTC. The rearrangement uses TRBV5-4 and TRBJ2-7; D not certain. The CDR3 has 12 amino acids. CDR1 and CDR2 (germline): SGHNT, YYREEE (reference sequence). Trimming cost V 0 bases and J 3 bases, with 4 bases left between them.

With regard to this clone: Other DNA sequences in this sample translate to the same CDR3. The J gene is TRBJ2-5, the V gene TRBV5-1; D gene uncertain. Trimming took 2 bases from V and 5 from J, leaving 4 bases between them. Germline values: CDR1 SGHRS, CDR2 YFSETQ. The CDR3 runs 11 residues. The CDR3 bases are TGCGCCAGCAGCTTTGGCGAGACCCAGTACTTC. Translated, it gives CASSFGETQYF.

This chain uses TRBV11-1 with TRBJ1-1; D gene unclear. The germline CDR1 and CDR2 sequences are SGHAT and FQDESV (reference sequence). V lost 3 bases to trimming and J lost 5 bases, with 7 bases between them. The CDR3 has 12 residues. This CDR3 is CASSFGRTEAFF. The CDR3 region has the DNA TGTGCCAGCAGCTTCGGGAGGACTGAAGCTTTCTTT.

The V call is TRBV4-1, the J call TRBJ1-2, with a tentative D call TRBD1 (5 bases). The germline gives CDR1 MGHRA, CDR2 YSYEKL. The CDR3 is 15 residues long. The V and J ends lost 4 bases and 3 bases respectively, with 15 bases between them. The CDR3: CASSRERGTHYGYTF. The CDR3 DNA is TGCGCCAGCAGCCGCGAGCGGGGGACCCACTATGGCTACACCTTC.

This sequence joins TRBV3-1 (or the pseudogene TRBV3-2) and TRBJ1-4; 8 bases are shared with TRBD1. V shed 6 bases, J shed 3 bases, and the junction held 9 bases outside the gene matches. From germline, CDR1 is LGHDT and CDR2 YNNKEL (reference sequence). The CDR3 covers 16 residues. This chain's CDR3 is CASSPGQATSNEKLFF. CDR3 sequence (DNA): TGTGCCAGCAGTCCGGGACAGGCCACTTCTAATGAAAAACTGTTTTTT.

The chain employs TRBV4-1 and TRBJ1-3; no reliable D call. The CDR3 has 16 residues. V shed 5 bases and J shed 0 bases, with 14 bases lying between them. Germline CDR1 is MGHRA and CDR2 is YSYEKL. CDR3 nucleotides: TGCGCCAGCAGCTCCCGGGTCCTTGCCTCTGGAAACACCATATATTTT. It yields the protein CASSSRVLASGNTIYF.

This sequence joins TRBV20-1 and TRBJ1-5; D is unclear. V lost 3 bases and J lost 3, with 9 bases in between. Germline V lookup: CDR1 DFQATT, CDR2 SNEGSKA (reference sequence). The CDR3 spans 13 residues. The CDR3 spells CSASSQFNQPQHF. The CDR3 DNA reads TGCAGTGCTAGTTCCCAGTTCAATCAGCCCCAGCATTTT.

The count of this clone is one. The genes are TRBV2 and TRBJ2-3; TRBD1 might be the D (6 bases). This CDR3 is 15 amino acids long. The V gene lost 3 bases and the J gene lost 2 bases, with 12 bases spanning the gap. The germline V gene encodes CDR1 SNHLY and CDR2 FYNNEI. CDR3 DNA: TGTGCCAGCAGTGAGAACAGGGTACTCACAGATACGCAGTATTTT. It translates to CASSENRVLTDTQYF.

V usage is TRBV5-4 and J usage is TRBJ2-5; tentatively, D is TRBD2 (5 bases). This CDR3 has 13 residues. Germline V lookup: CDR1 SGHNT, CDR2 YYREEE (reference sequence). V was clipped by 4 bases and J by 4 bases, with 11 bases between them. DNA for the CDR3: TGTGCCAGCAGCCTGGAGGCTAGAGAGACCCAGTACTTC. It yields the protein CASSLEARETQYF.

This clone was found a few times. V gene TRBV5-1 combines with J gene TRBJ2-2, with D possibly TRBD2 on 5 matching bases. The CDR3 runs to 12 residues. Germline V gives CDR1 SGHRS, CDR2 YFSETQ. V gave up 4 bases and J gave up 13 bases, with 14 bases separating them. The CDR3 loop is CASSPSTRVLFF. CDR3 nucleotide sequence: TGCGCCAGCAGCCCATCGACGAGGGTGCTGTTTTTT.

As for this clone: This may be a read error: a much more frequent sequence differs by one nucleotide. This chain links TRBV19 with TRBJ2-2; maybe TRBD1 (6 bases). The CDR3 loop spans 16 amino acids. Looked up from germline, CDR1 is LNHDA and CDR2 is SQIVND (reference sequence). DNA for the CDR3: TGTGCCAGTAGTTTCTTGGGGGCCGCGAACGCCGGGGAGCTGTTTTTT. Protein: CASSFLGAANAGELFF.

CDR3 bases: TGCGCCAGCAGCCATCCCGGACAGGGGAATGAAAAACTGTTTTTT. Its protein is CASSHPGQGNEKLFF. The rearrangement joins TRBV5-1 to TRBJ1-4; TRBD1 matches at 9 bases. Looked up from germline, CDR1 is SGHRS and CDR2 is YFSETQ. V lost 4 bases, J lost 5 bases, and 6 bases stayed unmatched. The CDR3 contains 15 residues. The variable domain in full, completed from reference TRBV5-1 and TRBJ1-4, reads KAGVTQTPRYLIKTRGQQVTLSCSPISGHRSVSWYQQTPGQGLQFLFEYFSETQRNKGNFPGRFSGRQFSNSRSEMNVSTLELGDSALYLCASSHPGQGNEKLFFGSGTQLSVL.